The next 30 T cell receptor beta chains were all read from a single sample in a study of T-cell memory formation after mild COVID-19. TCRdb itself ran the 5' RACE reads through MiXCR, one entry per CDR3 protein. The table has 25,000 or so distinct CDR3 sequences, less than 8% seen once; the top ten hold over 12%. The sequenced material came from PBMCs or a T cell subset sorted from them (not recorded which). The receptors were sampled from an adult woman who had mild COVID-19 (a few samples of this study predate the infection). Cell type and time point are not known.

This chain joins TRBV2 and TRBJ1-2; 11 bases are a match to TRBD1. The length of the CDR3 is 14 residues. The V segment lost 11 bases and the J segment 7 bases; nucleotides outside the gene matches: 12. Looked up from germline, CDR1 is SNHLY and CDR2 is FYNNEI. CDR3 amino acids: CAGSGQGASVGYTF. CDR3 in DNA: TGTGCCGGTAGTGGACAGGGGGCTTCGGTTGGCTACACCTTC.

This clonotype was counted at least ten times. This chain connects TRBV9 to TRBJ2-7; 7 bases are shared with TRBD2. Trimming cost V 2 bases and J 0 bases; bases outside gene matches: 8. The CDR3 consists of 16 residues. The germline CDR1 and CDR2 sequences are SGDLS and YYNGEE. DNA for the CDR3: TGTGCCAGCAGCGTGCCTAGCGGTAAAAGCTCCTACGAGCAGTACTTC. Its translation: CASSVPSGKSSYEQYF.

This clonotype was recorded many times. The chain employs TRBV5-6 and TRBJ2-4, with D perhaps matching TRBD2 (5 bases). The CDR3 spans 14 residues. V was shortened by 0 bases and J by 6 bases, with 10 bases between the two germline ends. Germline V gene data show CDR1 as SGHDT and CDR2 as YYEEEE. The DNA for the CDR3 is TGTGCCAGCAGCTTGGTTAGCGCGGCAAACATTCAGTACTTC. Translation gives CASSLVSAANIQYF.

The table lists this clonotype with a few counts. CDR3: CASSLGETGGRTDTQYF. DNA for the CDR3: TGTGCCAGCAGCTTAGGGGAGACAGGCGGGAGGACAGATACGCAGTATTTT. The chain employs TRBV7-9 and TRBJ2-3, with 8 bases lining up with TRBD2. This CDR3 has 17 residues. Germline assignment: CDR1 SEHNR and CDR2 FQNEAQ (reference sequence). V lost 1 base and J lost 3; bases outside the gene matches: 9.

This clonotype was recorded many times. The chain couples TRBV6-2 or TRBV6-3 to TRBJ2-1, with D maybe TRBD2 (5 bases). The germline V gene has CDR1 MNHEY and CDR2 SVGEGT. The CDR3 totals 14 residues. The V end was cut by 6 bases, the J end by 9 bases, with 18 bases between. The CDR3 bases are TGTGCCAGCAGATGGACTCCCTCGGTGGGTGAGCAGTTCTTC. It yields the protein CASRWTPSVGEQFF.

This clonotype was picked up many times. The chain is built from TRBV4-1 and TRBJ2-5; D might be TRBD2 (6 bases). CDR1 is MGHRA and CDR2 is YSYEKL in the germline V gene. The CDR3 runs 16 residues. The V end was cut by 3 bases, the J end by 3 bases, with 17 bases between. CDR3 in amino acids: CASSQLSGLDKETQYF. CDR3 bases: TGCGCCAGCAGCCAGCTGAGCGGGCTTGATAAAGAGACCCAGTACTTC.

This clonotype was found many times. The V gene is TRBV13, the J gene TRBJ2-7, with 7 bases fitting TRBD2. Trimming at V came to 1 base and at J to 4 bases, leaving 13 bases not matched to a gene. There are 17 residues in the CDR3. Germline assignment: CDR1 PRHDT and CDR2 FYEKMQ (reference sequence). The CDR3 nucleotides read TGTGCCAGCAGCTTAGCCCCTCTTGGAAGGGGAGGGTACGAGCAGTACTTC. This encodes CASSLAPLGRGGYEQYF.

This clonotype was seen repeatedly, ten times or more. The chain combines TRBV18 with TRBJ1-2, with D perhaps matching TRBD1 (6 bases). This CDR3 contains 14 residues. CDR1 and CDR2 from the germline V gene are KGHSH and LQKENI. Trimming removed 5 bases at V and 0 bases at J, with 10 bases between. The CDR3 is CASSSGQTNYGYTF. The CDR3 DNA reads as TGTGCCAGCTCATCCGGACAGACTAACTATGGCTACACCTTC. The whole variable domain, filled in from reference TRBV18 and TRBJ1-2, reads NAGVMQNPRHLVRRRGQEARLRCSPMKGHSHVYWYRQLPEEGLKFMVYLQKENIIDESGMPKERFSAEFPKEGPSILRIQQVVRGDSAAYFCASSSGQTNYGYTFGSGTRLTVV.

The chain carries TRBV15 and TRBJ2-1, with 7 bases fitting TRBD1. The CDR3 covers 15 residues. Germline V gives CDR1 LNHNV, CDR2 YYDKDF (reference sequence). Trimming at V came to 1 base and at J to 6 bases, leaving 6 bases not matched to a gene. The CDR3 spells CATSRVRDSINEQFF. The CDR3 DNA sequence: TGTGCCACCAGCAGAGTTCGGGACAGTATCAATGAGCAGTTCTTC.

This clonotype was counted ten times or more. V usage is TRBV4-2 and J usage is TRBJ1-1; perhaps TRBD1 as D (5 bases). The CDR3 consists of 15 residues. The V and J ends lost 0 bases and 1 base respectively, with 9 bases between them. Germline CDR1 is LGHNA and CDR2 is YNFKEQ. The CDR3 DNA sequence: TGTGCCAGCAGCCAAGAAGTCAGGGAGAACACTGAAGCTTTCTTT. This sequence encodes CASSQEVRENTEAFF.

This clonotype was picked up many times. This sequence joins TRBV25-1 and TRBJ1-1; D is undetermined. This CDR3 has 14 residues. The V gene lost 6 bases and the J gene lost 1 base, with 12 bases spanning the gap. Germline lookup yields CDR1 MGHDK and CDR2 SYGVNS. Here the CDR3 DNA reads TGTGCCAGCAGAAGGACGGCGGGGAACACTGAAGCTTTCTTT. Protein sequence: CASRRTAGNTEAFF.

At least ten counts were recorded for this clonotype. This sequence joins TRBV27 and TRBJ2-7; D may be TRBD2 (5 bases). Trimming took off 5 bases at V and 6 bases at J, with 17 bases between the two ends. This CDR3 contains 14 residues. Germline V lookup: CDR1 MNHEY, CDR2 SMNVEV (reference sequence). CDR3 sequence reads: CASSKSSLSREQYF. The CDR3 region has the DNA TGTGCCAGCAGTAAATCTAGCCTGAGTCGCGAGCAGTACTTC.

This clonotype was counted ten times or more. The rearrangement links TRBV14 to TRBJ2-6; weak D call: TRBD2 (5 bases). Trimming left V 1 base short and J 0 bases short, with 7 bases between. Germline V lookup: CDR1 SGHDN, CDR2 FVKESK. The CDR3 is 16 residues long. In nucleotides, the CDR3 is TGTGCCAGCAGCCAAGGAGGGTACTCTGGGGCCAACGTCCTGACTTTC. It codes for CASSQGGYSGANVLTF.

This clonotype was observed at least ten times. The genes are TRBV7-2 and TRBJ1-1; unclear D gene. With 1 base removed from V and 4 bases from J, the gap between germline ends came to 13 bases. The length of the CDR3 is 15 residues. Germline V lookup: CDR1 SGHTA, CDR2 FQGNSA. CDR3 amino acids: CASSLESRLGTEAFF. The DNA for the CDR3 is TGTGCCAGCAGCTTAGAATCTCGGCTGGGCACTGAAGCTTTCTTT.

This clonotype was found many times. The chain has TRBV7-9 and TRBJ1-2, with D perhaps TRBD1 (5 bases). V lost 5 bases and J 4 bases, leaving 20 bases between the germline ends. The germline gives CDR1 SEHNR, CDR2 FQNEAQ (reference sequence). The CDR3 sequence is 16 residues long. The CDR3 is CASSLGKQGRGYGYTF. Written as DNA, the CDR3 is TGTGCCAGCAGCCTCGGGAAGCAGGGAAGAGGCTATGGCTACACCTTC.

This clonotype has a count of ten or more. The CDR3 DNA reads as TGTGCCAGCAGTTTAGAGAGGGGAGAGACCCAGTACTTC. Translated: CASSLERGETQYF. The chain employs TRBV12-3 or TRBV12-4 and TRBJ2-5; D could derive from TRBD1 or TRBD2 (5 bases each). Between the trimmed V and J ends, which lost 1 base and 4 bases, there was a span of 7 bases. CDR3 size: 13 residues.

The V call is TRBV29-1, the J call TRBJ2-1; 9 bases fit TRBD2. V shed 4 bases, J shed 5 bases, and the junction held 9 bases outside the gene matches. The CDR3 is made up of 15 amino acids. Germline values: CDR1 SQVTM, CDR2 ANQGSEA. This CDR3 reads CSVVAGSSGNNEQFF. In DNA, the CDR3 is TGCAGCGTTGTAGCTGGGTCTAGCGGGAACAATGAGCAGTTCTTC.

The table lists this clonotype with many counts. The chain couples TRBV5-1 to TRBJ2-3; 11 bases match TRBD1. There are 16 residues in the CDR3. Germline trimming cut 4 bases from V and 3 bases from J; bases unmatched to any gene: 7. The germline V gene encodes CDR1 SGHRS and CDR2 YFSETQ. CDR3 sequence (DNA): TGCGCCAGCAGCCTGGACAGGGGGCATATGACAGATACGCAGTATTTT. Translating it yields CASSLDRGHMTDTQYF. Filled out from reference TRBV5-1 and TRBJ2-3, the complete variable domain reads KAGVTQTPRYLIKTRGQQVTLSCSPISGHRSVSWYQQTPGQGLQFLFEYFSETQRNKGNFPGRFSGRQFSNSRSEMNVSTLELGDSALYLCASSLDRGHMTDTQYFGPGTRLTVL.

This clonotype has a count of ten or more. The chain joins TRBV21-1 to TRBJ2-5; the table's D call, TRBD1, has no DNA check behind it. TRBV21-1 has pseudogene status. The CDR3 totals 16 residues. The CDR3 protein is CASSKCTGTGEETQYF. In nucleotides, the CDR3 is TGTGCCAGCAGCAAATGCACAGGGACAGGGGAAGAGACCCAGTACTTC.

In its sample, this clonotype was seen many times. The chain joins TRBV11-2 to TRBJ2-2, with 10 bases aligning to TRBD1. V lost 6 bases, J lost 7 bases, and 11 bases stayed unmatched. This CDR3 region has 16 residues. CDR1 SGHAT and CDR2 FQNNGV come from the germline V gene. CDR3: CASRSLTGGLFGELFF. Written as DNA, the CDR3 is TGTGCCAGCAGGTCCTTGACAGGGGGCCTTTTCGGGGAGCTGTTTTTT.

This clonotype was counted ten times or more. The chain links TRBV29-1 to TRBJ2-3; weak D call: TRBD1 (6 bases). Germline CDR1 reads SQVTM; CDR2 reads ANQGSEA. The CDR3 runs to 11 residues. V lost 6 bases, J lost 6 bases, and 10 bases lay in between. The DNA for the CDR3 is TGCAGCGTGCGACAGGTGGATACGCAGTATTTT. Its translation: CSVRQVDTQYF.

This clonotype showed up many times. This rearrangement joins TRBV5-6 to TRBJ2-7; D is uncertain. Per the germline V gene, CDR1 is SGHDT and CDR2 is YYEEEE. The CDR3 extends over 16 amino acids. The V and J ends lost 1 base and 0 bases respectively, with 14 bases between them. CDR3 region: CASSLPAGGNSYEQYF. In DNA, the CDR3 is TGTGCCAGCAGCTTGCCGGCCGGTGGGAACTCCTACGAGCAGTACTTC.

This clonotype was recorded many times. The rearrangement joins TRBV2 to TRBJ2-7; 10 bases line up with TRBD1. V lost 10 bases to trimming and J lost 0 bases; unmatched junction nucleotides: 3. Germline V gene lookup returns CDR1 SNHLY and CDR2 FYNNEI. The CDR3 contains 13 residues. The DNA for the CDR3 is TGTGCCATGCGGACAGGGGGCTCCTACGAGCAGTACTTC. It codes for CAMRTGGSYEQYF.

The rearrangement uses TRBV2 and TRBJ2-2; D is unclear. The CDR3 sequence is 15 residues long. CDR1 and CDR2 (germline): SNHLY, FYNNEI. V lost 5 bases and J 7 bases, leaving 17 bases between the germline ends. The CDR3 here is CASSSHGDGIGELFF. CDR3 nucleotides: TGTGCCAGCAGTAGCCATGGGGATGGGATCGGGGAGCTGTTTTTT.

This clonotype occurred many times. The chain carries TRBV20-1 and TRBJ2-7, with D perhaps TRBD1 (6 bases). The CDR3 sequence is 15 residues long. V was clipped by 6 bases and J by 5 bases, with 23 bases between them. Per the germline V gene, CDR1 is DFQATT and CDR2 is SNEGSKA (reference sequence). CDR3 nucleotide sequence: TGCAGTGCGCGTTCCTCCGGGACACTCTTCGACGAGCAGTACTTC. It is translated as CSARSSGTLFDEQYF.

In its sample, this clonotype was seen many times. The chain uses TRBV24-1 and TRBJ2-1; a possible D gene is TRBD1 (7 bases). Per germline, CDR1 KGHDR and CDR2 SFDVKD. V was trimmed by 4 bases and J by 9 bases, leaving 18 bases between them. The CDR3 spans 15 residues. CDR3 sequence reads: CATSDPDREASEQFF. The CDR3 nucleotides read TGTGCCACCAGTGACCCCGACAGGGAGGCGAGTGAGCAGTTCTTC.

This clonotype was seen a handful of times. CDR3 region: CASGADTQYF. In DNA, the CDR3 is TGTGCCTCGGGGGCAGATACGCAGTATTTT. This chain uses TRBV10-3 with TRBJ2-3, with a tentative D call TRBD2 (6 bases). The CDR3 runs to 10 residues. The germline V gene encodes CDR1 ENHRY and CDR2 SYGVKD. With 11 bases removed from V and 4 bases from J, the gap between germline ends came to 7 bases.

This clonotype has at least ten counts. V and J are TRBV24-1 and TRBJ2-3, with a weak D call TRBD2 (6 bases). In germline, CDR1 is KGHDR, CDR2 SFDVKD. V was trimmed by 3 bases and J by 3 bases, leaving 15 bases between them. The CDR3 is 16 residues long. DNA for the CDR3: TGTGCCACCAGTGATCCCACTAGCCCGGGGACAGATACGCAGTATTTT. It yields the protein CATSDPTSPGTDTQYF.

This clonotype came up many times. The CDR3 coding sequence is TGTGCCAGCTCACCAAAGGTCGCGACTAGCGGGGAAGAGACCCAGTACTTC. Translation: CASSPKVATSGEETQYF. The chain has TRBV18 and TRBJ2-5, with TRBD2 matching over 11 bases. Germline V CDR1 and CDR2: KGHSH, LQKENI. The CDR3 covers 17 residues. The V gene end was trimmed by 2 bases and the J gene end by 3 bases; junction bases not matched to a gene: 8. The variable domain in full, completed from reference TRBV18 and TRBJ2-5, reads NAGVMQNPRHLVRRRGQEARLRCSPMKGHSHVYWYRQLPEEGLKFMVYLQKENIIDESGMPKERFSAEFPKEGPSILRIQQVVRGDSAAYFCASSPKVATSGEETQYFGPGTRLLVL.

This clonotype was observed a single time. This rearrangement joins TRBV5-1 to TRBJ1-2; the D is unclear. CDR1 is SGHRS and CDR2 is YFSETQ in the germline V gene. Between the trimmed V and J ends, which lost 1 base and 0 bases, there was a span of 7 bases. CDR3 size: 14 residues. The CDR3 spells CASSLPQSNYGYTF. The CDR3 nucleotides read TGCGCCAGCAGCTTGCCCCAGTCTAACTATGGCTACACCTTC.